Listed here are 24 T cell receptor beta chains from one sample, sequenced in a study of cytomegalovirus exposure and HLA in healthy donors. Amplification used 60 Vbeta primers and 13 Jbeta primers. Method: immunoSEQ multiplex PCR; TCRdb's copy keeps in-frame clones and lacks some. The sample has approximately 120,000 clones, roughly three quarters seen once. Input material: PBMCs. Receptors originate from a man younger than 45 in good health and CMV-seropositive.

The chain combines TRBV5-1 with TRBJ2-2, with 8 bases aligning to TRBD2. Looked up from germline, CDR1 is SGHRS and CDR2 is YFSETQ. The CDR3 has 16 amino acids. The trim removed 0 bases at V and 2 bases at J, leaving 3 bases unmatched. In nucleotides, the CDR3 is TGCGCCAGCAGCTTGGTATTAGCGGGAAACACCGGGGAGCTGTTTTTT. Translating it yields CASSLVLAGNTGELFF. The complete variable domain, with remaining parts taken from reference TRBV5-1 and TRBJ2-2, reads KAGVTQTPRYLIKTRGQQVTLSCSPISGHRSVSWYQQTPGQGLQFLFEYFSETQRNKGNFPGRFSGRQFSNSRSEMNVSTLELGDSALYLCASSLVLAGNTGELFFGEGSRLTVL.

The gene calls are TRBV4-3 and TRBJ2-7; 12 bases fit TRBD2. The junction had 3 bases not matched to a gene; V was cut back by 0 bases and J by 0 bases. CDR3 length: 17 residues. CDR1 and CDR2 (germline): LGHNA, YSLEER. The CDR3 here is CASSQDRLAGDSYEQYF. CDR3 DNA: TGCGCCAGCAGCCAAGATAGACTAGCGGGAGACTCCTACGAGCAGTACTTC.

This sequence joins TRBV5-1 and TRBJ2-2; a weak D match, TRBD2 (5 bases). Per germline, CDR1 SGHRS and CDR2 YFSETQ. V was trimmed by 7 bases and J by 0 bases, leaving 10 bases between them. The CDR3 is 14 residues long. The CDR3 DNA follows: TGCGCCAGCGTCCAGGACTCGAACACCGGGGAGCTGTTTTTT. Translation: CASVQDSNTGELFF.

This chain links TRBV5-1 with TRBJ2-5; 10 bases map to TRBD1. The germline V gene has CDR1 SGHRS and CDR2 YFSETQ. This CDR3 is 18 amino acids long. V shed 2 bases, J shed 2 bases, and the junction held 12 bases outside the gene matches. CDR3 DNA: TGCGCCAGCAGCTTAAATAGTTACGGGACAGGGGAACAAGAGACCCAGTACTTC. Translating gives CASSLNSYGTGEQETQYF.

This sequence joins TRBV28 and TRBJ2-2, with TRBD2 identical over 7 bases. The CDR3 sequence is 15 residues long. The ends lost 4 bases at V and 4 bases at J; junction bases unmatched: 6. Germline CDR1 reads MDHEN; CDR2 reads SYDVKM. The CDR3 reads CASSSGGRGTGELFF. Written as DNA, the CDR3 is TGTGCCAGCAGTTCGGGCGGGAGAGGCACCGGGGAGCTGTTTTTT.

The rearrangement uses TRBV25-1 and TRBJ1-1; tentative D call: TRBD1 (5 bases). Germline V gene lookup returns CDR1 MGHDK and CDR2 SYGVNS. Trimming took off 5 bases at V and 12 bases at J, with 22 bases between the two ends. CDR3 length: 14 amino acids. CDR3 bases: TGTGCCAGCAGTAAGCCGGGGGTCTACTATCTAACTTTCTTT. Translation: CASSKPGVYYLTFF. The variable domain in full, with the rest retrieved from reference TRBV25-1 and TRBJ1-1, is EADIYQTPRYLVIGTGKKITLECSQTMGHDKMYWYQQDPGMELHLIHYSYGVNSTEKGDLSSESTVSRIRTEHFPLTLESARPSHTSQYLCASSKPGVYYLTFFGQGTRLTVV.

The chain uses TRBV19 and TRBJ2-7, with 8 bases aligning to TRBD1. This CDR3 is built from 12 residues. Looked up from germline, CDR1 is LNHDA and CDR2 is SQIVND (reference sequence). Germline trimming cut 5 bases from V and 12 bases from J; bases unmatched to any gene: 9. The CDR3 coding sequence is TGTGCCAGTAGTCTCCCGGACAGGGACCCGTACTTC. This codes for CASSLPDRDPYF.

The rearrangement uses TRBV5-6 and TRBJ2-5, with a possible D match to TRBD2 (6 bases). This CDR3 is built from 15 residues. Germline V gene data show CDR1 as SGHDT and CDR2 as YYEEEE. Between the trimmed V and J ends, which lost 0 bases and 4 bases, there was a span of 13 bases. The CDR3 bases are TGTGCCAGCAGCTTGGGGTCCGACGGGGGAGAGACCCAGTACTTC. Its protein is CASSLGSDGGETQYF.

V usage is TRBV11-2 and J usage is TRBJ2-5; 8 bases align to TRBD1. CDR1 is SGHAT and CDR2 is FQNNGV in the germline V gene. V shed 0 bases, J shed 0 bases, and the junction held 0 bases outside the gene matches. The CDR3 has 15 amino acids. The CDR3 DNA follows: TGTGCCAGCAGCTTAGAGGGACAGGACCAAGAGACCCAGTACTTC. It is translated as CASSLEGQDQETQYF.

For the CDR3, the DNA is TGTGCCTGGAGTGTACAGGGTCAGCCCCAGCATTTT. Translated, it gives CAWSVQGQPQHF. The chain uses TRBV30 and TRBJ1-5; tentatively, D is TRBD1 (6 bases). The V gene lost 0 bases and the J gene lost 6 bases, with 6 bases spanning the gap. The CDR3 sequence is 12 residues long. Per the germline V gene, CDR1 is GTSNPN and CDR2 is SVGIG (reference sequence).

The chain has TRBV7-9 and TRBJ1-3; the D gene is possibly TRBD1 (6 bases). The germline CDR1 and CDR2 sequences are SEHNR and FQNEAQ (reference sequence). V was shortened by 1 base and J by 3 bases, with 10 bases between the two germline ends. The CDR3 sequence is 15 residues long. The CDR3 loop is CASSLDRESGNTIYF. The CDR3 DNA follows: TGTGCCAGCAGCTTAGACAGGGAGAGTGGAAACACCATATATTTT.

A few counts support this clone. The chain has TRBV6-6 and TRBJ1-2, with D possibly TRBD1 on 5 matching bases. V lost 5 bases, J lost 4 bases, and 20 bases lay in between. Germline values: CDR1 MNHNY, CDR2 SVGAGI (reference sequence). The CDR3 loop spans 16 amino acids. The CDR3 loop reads CASSHLRVVQGYGYTF. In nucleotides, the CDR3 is TGTGCCAGCAGTCATCTAAGAGTTGTTCAGGGCTATGGCTACACCTTC.

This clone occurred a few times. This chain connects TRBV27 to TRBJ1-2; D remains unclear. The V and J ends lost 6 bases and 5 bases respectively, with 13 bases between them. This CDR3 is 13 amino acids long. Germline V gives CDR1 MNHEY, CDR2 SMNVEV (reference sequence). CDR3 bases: TGTGCCAGCAGCCTAGGACGGGAATATGGCTACACCTTC. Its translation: CASSLGREYGYTF.

The DNA of the CDR3 is TGTGCCAGCAGCGCAGCGGGGTACAATGAGCAGTTCTTC. Translating gives CASSAAGYNEQFF. J is TRBJ2-1 and V is TRBV11-2; 7 nucleotides agree with TRBD2. CDR1 and CDR2 from the germline V gene are SGHAT and FQNNGV. V gave up 5 bases and J gave up 4 bases; unmatched junction bases: 2. This CDR3 region has 13 residues.

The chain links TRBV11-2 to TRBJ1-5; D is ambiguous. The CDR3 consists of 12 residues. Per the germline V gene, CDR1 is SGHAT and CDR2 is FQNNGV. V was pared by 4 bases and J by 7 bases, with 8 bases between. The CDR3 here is CASSSRGQPQHF. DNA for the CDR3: TGTGCCAGCAGCTCCCGAGGACAGCCCCAGCATTTT. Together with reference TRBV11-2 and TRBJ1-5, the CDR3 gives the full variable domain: EAGVAQSPRYKIIEKRQSVAFWCNPISGHATLYWYQQILGQGPKLLIQFQNNGVVDDSQLPKDRFSAERLKGVDSTLKIQPAKLEDSAVYLCASSSRGQPQHFGDGTRLSIL.

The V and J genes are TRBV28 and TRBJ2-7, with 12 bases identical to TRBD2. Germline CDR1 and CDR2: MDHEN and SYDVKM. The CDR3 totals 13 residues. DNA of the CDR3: TGTGCGGGGGGACTAGCGGGCGACTACGAGCAGTACTTC. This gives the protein CAGGLAGDYEQYF.

CDR3 nucleotide sequence: TGTGCCAGCAGCTTAAGGACAGGGTTCACCGGGGAGCTGTTTTTT. It specifies CASSLRTGFTGELFF. The chain is built from TRBV7-9 and TRBJ2-2; TRBD1 matches 8 bases. V shed 2 bases, J shed 4 bases, and the junction held 3 bases outside the gene matches. The CDR3 runs to 15 residues. Germline CDR1 and CDR2: SEHNR and FQNEAQ (reference sequence).

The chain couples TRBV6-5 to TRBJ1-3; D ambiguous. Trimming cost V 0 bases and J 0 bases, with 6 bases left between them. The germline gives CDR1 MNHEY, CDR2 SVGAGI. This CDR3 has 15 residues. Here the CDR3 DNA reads TGTGCCAGCAGTTACTCCCCGAGCTCTGGAAACACCATATATTTT. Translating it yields CASSYSPSSGNTIYF.

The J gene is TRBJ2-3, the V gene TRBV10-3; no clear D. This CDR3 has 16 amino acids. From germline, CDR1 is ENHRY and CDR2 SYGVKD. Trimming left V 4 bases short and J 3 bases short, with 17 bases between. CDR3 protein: CAISGGDLVRTDTQYF. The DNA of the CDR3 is TGTGCCATCAGTGGCGGAGATTTGGTAAGGACAGATACGCAGTATTTT.

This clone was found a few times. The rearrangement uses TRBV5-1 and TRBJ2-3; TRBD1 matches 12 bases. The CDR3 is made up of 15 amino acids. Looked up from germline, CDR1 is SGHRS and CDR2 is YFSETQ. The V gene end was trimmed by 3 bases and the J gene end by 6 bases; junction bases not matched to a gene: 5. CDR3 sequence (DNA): TGCGCCAGCAGCTCCGGGACAGGGGGCATGGATACGCAGTATTTT. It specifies CASSSGTGGMDTQYF.

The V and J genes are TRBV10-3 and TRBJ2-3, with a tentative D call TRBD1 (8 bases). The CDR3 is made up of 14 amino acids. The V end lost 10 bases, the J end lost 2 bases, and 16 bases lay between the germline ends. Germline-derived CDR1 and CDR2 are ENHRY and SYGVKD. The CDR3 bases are TGTGCCACGGCACAGGGGGGGAACACAGATACGCAGTATTTT. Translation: CATAQGGNTDTQYF.

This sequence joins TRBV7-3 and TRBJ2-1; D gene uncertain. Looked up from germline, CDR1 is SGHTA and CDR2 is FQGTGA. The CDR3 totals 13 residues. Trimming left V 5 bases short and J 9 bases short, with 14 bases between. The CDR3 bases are TGTGCCAGCAGCCCCGGGTCGACGGTTGAGCAGTTCTTC. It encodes CASSPGSTVEQFF. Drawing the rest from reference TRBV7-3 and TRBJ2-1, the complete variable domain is GAGVSQTPSNKVTEKGKYVELRCDPISGHTALYWYRQSLGQGPEFLIYFQGTGAADDSGLPNDRFFAVRPEGSVSTLKIQRTERGDSAVYLCASSPGSTVEQFFGPGTRLTVL.

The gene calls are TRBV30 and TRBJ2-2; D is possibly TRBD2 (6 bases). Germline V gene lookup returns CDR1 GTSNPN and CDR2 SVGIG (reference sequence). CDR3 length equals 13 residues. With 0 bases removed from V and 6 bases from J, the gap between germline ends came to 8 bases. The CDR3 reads CAWSVLAPGELFF. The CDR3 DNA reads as TGTGCCTGGAGTGTTCTAGCGCCCGGGGAGCTGTTTTTT. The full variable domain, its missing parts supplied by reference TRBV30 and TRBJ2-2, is SQTIHQWPATLVQPVGSPLSLECTVEGTSNPNLYWYRQAAGRGLQLLFYSVGIGQISSEVPQNLSASRPQDRQFILSSKKLLLSDSGFYLCAWSVLAPGELFFGEGSRLTVL.

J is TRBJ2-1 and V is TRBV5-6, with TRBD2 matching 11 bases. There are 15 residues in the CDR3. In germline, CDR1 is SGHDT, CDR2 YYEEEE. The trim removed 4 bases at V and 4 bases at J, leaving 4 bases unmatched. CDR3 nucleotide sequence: TGTGCCAGCAGCCTTAGCGGGAGGGTTTACAATGAGCAGTTCTTC. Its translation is CASSLSGRVYNEQFF.